Below, one T cell receptor (beta chain) is given with its context. This CDR3 is also generated by other DNA sequences in the sample. This record belongs to a study of blood T cell repertoires in COVID-19. About the research overall: Whether acute or convalescent, the COVID-19 samples came from the United States, Italy and Spain. From T cells, B-cell-depleted T cells, or PBMCs came the material, which was cDNA or gDNA.

From germline, CDR1 is KGHSH and CDR2 LQKENI. There are 13 residues in the CDR3. The junction had 2 bases not matched to a gene; V was cut back by 3 bases and J by 5 bases. The authors' processing: Using reference gene primer amplification, nucleated cell counts were estimated. The protocol was immunoSEQ multiplex PCR, while the TCRdb copy is restricted to in-frame clones and leaves out a portion. V and J calls and clone size are as listed in that table; D and trimming were resolved from the DNA. The repertoire has some 120,000 clones, about four fifths of them found once; the top ten carry roughly 17%.

The chain has TRBV18 and TRBJ2-7, with TRBD1 matching 9 bases. The clonotype originates from a man aged 25-45 years with COVID-19, enrolled during active disease. What was sequenced was peripheral blood. The CDR3 here is CASSPGQGNEQYF. CDR3 nucleotides: TGTGCCAGCTCACCGGGACAGGGAAACGAGCAGTACTTC. The variable domain in full, completed from reference TRBV18 and TRBJ2-7, reads NAGVMQNPRHLVRRRGQEARLRCSPMKGHSHVYWYRQLPEEGLKFMVYLQKENIIDESGMPKERFSAEFPKEGPSILRIQQVVRGDSAAYFCASSPGQGNEQYFGPGTRLTVT.